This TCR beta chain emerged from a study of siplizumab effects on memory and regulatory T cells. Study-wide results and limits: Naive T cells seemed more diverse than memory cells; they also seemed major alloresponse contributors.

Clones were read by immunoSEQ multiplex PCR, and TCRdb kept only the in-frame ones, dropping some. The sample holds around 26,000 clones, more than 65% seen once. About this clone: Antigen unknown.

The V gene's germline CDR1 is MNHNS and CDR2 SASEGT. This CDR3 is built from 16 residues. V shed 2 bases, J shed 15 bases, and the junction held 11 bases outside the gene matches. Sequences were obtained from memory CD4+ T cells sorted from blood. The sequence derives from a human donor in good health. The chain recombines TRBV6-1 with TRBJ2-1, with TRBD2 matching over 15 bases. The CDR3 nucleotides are TGTGCCAGCAGTGAAACCGGGGGACTAGCGGGAGGCGGTCTGTTCTTC. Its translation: CASSETGGLAGGGLFF.